Following are 7 T cell receptor beta chains from one sample sequenced in a study of blood T cell repertoires in COVID-19. Only in-frame clones appear in the TCRdb table, and some are missing; sequencing was by immunoSEQ multiplex PCR. The repertoire includes 150,000 to 200,000 clones, over 85% of them detected once, and 2% sits in the top ten. Sequencing was carried out using peripheral blood. The origin of the receptors is a woman in her fifties or sixties with COVID-19, enrolled during active disease.

The CDR3 is CASSYWTGWNEQFF. The CDR3 coding sequence is TGCGCCAGCAGCTACTGGACAGGGTGGAATGAGCAGTTCTTC. The gene calls are TRBV5-1 and TRBJ2-1; 8 bases agree with TRBD1. The ends lost 3 bases at V and 7 bases at J; junction bases unmatched: 6. The CDR3 loop spans 14 amino acids. CDR1 is SGHRS, CDR2 YFSETQ, per germline. Combining the CDR3 with reference TRBV5-1 and TRBJ2-1 gives the whole variable domain KAGVTQTPRYLIKTRGQQVTLSCSPISGHRSVSWYQQTPGQGLQFLFEYFSETQRNKGNFPGRFSGRQFSNSRSEMNVSTLELGDSALYLCASSYWTGWNEQFFGPGTRLTVL.

As DNA, the CDR3 is TGTGCCAGTACGACAGGTAACACTGAAGCTTTCTTT. Translated, it gives CASTTGNTEAFF. The chain joins TRBV19 to TRBJ1-1, with a possible D match to TRBD1 (6 bases). The germline V gene encodes CDR1 LNHDA and CDR2 SQIVND (reference sequence). The V and J ends lost 7 bases and 2 bases respectively, with 8 bases between them. The CDR3 consists of 12 residues.

The chain combines TRBV3-1 (or the pseudogene TRBV3-2) with TRBJ1-2; maybe TRBD1 (5 bases). Germline assignment: CDR1 LGHDT and CDR2 YNNKEL (reference sequence). The CDR3 spans 14 residues. Trimming removed 0 bases from V and 8 bases from J, with 13 bases in between. In DNA, the CDR3 is TGTGCCAGCAGCCAAGATGGGAGGGGAGGAGGCTACACCTTC. The encoded protein is CASSQDGRGGGYTF.

The chain links TRBV5-1 to TRBJ2-1, with TRBD1 identical over 7 bases. Germline lookup yields CDR1 SGHRS and CDR2 YFSETQ. The CDR3 is made up of 14 amino acids. V dropped 6 bases and J dropped 9; count of bases not matched to a gene: 12. CDR3 loop: CASTLLDREFEQFF. The CDR3 coding sequence is TGCGCCAGCACCCTACTTGACAGGGAATTTGAGCAGTTCTTC.

The rearrangement joins TRBV10-3 to TRBJ1-3; D is undetermined. The V end was cut by 4 bases, the J end by 2 bases, with 18 bases between. The germline V gene has CDR1 ENHRY and CDR2 SYGVKD. The CDR3 extends over 17 amino acids. Written as DNA, the CDR3 is TGTGCCATCAGTGGTGAAGCACTCCTCTCGGCTGGAAACACCATATATTTT. Translating it yields CAISGEALLSAGNTIYF.

The chain has TRBV7-9 and TRBJ2-1, with TRBD1 matching over 10 bases. CDR1 and CDR2 (germline): SEHNR, FQNEAQ (reference sequence). The CDR3 runs 15 residues. After removal of 5 bases from V and 6 bases from J, the junction contained 7 bases not matched to a gene. The CDR3 spells CASSLRQGASNEQFF. Written as DNA, the CDR3 is TGTGCCAGCAGCCTAAGACAGGGGGCTAGCAATGAGCAGTTCTTC.

V gene TRBV13 combines with J gene TRBJ1-4, with TRBD1 matching over 7 bases. CDR3 length equals 14 residues. J was trimmed by 6 bases and V by 5 bases; bases with no gene match: 6. Germline V gives CDR1 PRHDT, CDR2 FYEKMQ (reference sequence). The CDR3 region is CASSARQGDEKLFF. CDR3 coding DNA: TGTGCCAGCAGCGCGCGACAGGGAGATGAAAAACTGTTTTTT.